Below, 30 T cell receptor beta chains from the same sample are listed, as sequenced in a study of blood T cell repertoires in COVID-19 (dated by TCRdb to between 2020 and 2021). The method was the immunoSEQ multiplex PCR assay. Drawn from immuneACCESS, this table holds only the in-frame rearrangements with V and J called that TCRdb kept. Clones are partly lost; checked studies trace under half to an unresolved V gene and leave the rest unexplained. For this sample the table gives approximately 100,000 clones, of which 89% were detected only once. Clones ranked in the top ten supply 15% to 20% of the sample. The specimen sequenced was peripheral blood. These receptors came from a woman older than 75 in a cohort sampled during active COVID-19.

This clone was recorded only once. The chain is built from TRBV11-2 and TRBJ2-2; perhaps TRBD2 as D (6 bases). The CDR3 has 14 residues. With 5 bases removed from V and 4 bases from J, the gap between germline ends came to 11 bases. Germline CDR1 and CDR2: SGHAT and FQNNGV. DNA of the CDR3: TGTGCCAGCAGCCCCGGGACTTTCACCGGGGAGCTGTTTTTT. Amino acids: CASSPGTFTGELFF.

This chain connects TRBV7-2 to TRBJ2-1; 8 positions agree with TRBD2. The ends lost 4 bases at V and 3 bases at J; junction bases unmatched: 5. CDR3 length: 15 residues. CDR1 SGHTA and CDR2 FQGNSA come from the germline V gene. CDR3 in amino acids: CASSSSGGNYNEQFF. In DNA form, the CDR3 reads TGTGCCAGCAGCTCAAGCGGGGGCAACTACAATGAGCAGTTCTTC.

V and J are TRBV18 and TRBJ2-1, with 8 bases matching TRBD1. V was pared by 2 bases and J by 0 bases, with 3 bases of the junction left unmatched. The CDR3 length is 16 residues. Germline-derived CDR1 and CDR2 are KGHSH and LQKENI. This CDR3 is CASSPGQGFSYNEQFF. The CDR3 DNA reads TGTGCCAGCTCACCAGGACAGGGTTTCTCCTACAATGAGCAGTTCTTC.

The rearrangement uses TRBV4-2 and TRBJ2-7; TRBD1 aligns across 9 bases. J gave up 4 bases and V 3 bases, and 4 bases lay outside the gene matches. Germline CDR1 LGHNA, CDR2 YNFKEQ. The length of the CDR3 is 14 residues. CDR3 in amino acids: CASSQGQGNYEQYF. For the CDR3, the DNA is TGTGCCAGCAGCCAGGGACAGGGTAATTACGAGCAGTACTTC.

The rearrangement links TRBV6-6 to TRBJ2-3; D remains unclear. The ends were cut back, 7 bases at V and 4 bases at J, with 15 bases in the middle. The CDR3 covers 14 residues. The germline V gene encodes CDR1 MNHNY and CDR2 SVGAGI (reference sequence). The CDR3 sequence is CASTNRVGADTQYF. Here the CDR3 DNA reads TGTGCCAGCACCAACAGAGTTGGCGCAGATACGCAGTATTTT.

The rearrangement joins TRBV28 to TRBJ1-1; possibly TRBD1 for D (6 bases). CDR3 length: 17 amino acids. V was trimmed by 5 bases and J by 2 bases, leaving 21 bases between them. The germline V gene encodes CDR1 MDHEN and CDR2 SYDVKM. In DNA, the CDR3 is TGTGCCAGCAGTCAACCCGGGACACCGACTAGCAACACTGAAGCTTTCTTT. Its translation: CASSQPGTPTSNTEAFF.

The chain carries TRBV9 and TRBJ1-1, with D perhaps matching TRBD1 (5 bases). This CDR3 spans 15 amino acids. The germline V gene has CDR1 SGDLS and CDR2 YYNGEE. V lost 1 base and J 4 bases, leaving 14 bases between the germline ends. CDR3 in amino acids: CASSVMDKVITEAFF. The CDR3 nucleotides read TGTGCCAGCAGCGTAATGGACAAGGTTATCACTGAAGCTTTCTTT.

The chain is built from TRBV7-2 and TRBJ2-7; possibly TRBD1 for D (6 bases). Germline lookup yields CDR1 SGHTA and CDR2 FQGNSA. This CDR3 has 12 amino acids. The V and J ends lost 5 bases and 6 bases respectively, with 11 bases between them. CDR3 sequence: CASSPTGIEQYF. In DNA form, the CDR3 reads TGTGCCAGCAGCCCAACAGGGATCGAGCAGTACTTC.

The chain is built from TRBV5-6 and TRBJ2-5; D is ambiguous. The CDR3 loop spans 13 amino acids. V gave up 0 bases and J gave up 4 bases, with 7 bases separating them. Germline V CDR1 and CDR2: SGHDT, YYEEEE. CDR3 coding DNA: TGTGCCAGCAGCTTGGGTCGGTCAGAGACCCAGTACTTC. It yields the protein CASSLGRSETQYF.

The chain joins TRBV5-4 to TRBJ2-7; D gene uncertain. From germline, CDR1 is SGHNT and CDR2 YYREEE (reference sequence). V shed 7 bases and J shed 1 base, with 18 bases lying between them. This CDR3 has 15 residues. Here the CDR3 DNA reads TGTGCCAGCGCCAATTCAGGTCCTATGTCCTACGAGCAGTACTTC. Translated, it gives CASANSGPMSYEQYF.

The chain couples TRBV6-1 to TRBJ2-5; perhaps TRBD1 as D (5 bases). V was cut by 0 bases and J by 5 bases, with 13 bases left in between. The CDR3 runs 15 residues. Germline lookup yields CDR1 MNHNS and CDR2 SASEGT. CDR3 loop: CASSEAGQGRETQYF. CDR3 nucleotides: TGTGCCAGCAGTGAAGCCGGGCAGGGAAGGGAGACCCAGTACTTC.

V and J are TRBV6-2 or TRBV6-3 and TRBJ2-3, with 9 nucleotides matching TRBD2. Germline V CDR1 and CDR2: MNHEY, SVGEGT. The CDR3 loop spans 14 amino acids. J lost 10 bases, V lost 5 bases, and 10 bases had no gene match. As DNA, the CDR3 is TGTGCCAGCAGTAAAAGCGGGGGGCCTTCCTCGCAGTATTTT. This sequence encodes CASSKSGGPSSQYF.

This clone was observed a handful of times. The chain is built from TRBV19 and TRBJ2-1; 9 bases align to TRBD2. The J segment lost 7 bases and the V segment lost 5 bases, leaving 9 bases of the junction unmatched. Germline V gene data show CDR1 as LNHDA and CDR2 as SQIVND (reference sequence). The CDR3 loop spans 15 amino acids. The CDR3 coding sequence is TGTGCCAGTAGTCTCGGTAGCGGGAGTTTGAATGAGCAGTTCTTC. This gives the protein CASSLGSGSLNEQFF.

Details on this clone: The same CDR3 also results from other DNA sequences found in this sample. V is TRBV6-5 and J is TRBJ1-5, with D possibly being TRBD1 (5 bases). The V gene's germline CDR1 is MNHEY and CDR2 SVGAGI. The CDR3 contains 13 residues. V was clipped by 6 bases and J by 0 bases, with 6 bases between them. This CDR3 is CASSRASNQPQHF. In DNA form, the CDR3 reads TGTGCCAGCAGCAGGGCTAGCAATCAGCCCCAGCATTTT.

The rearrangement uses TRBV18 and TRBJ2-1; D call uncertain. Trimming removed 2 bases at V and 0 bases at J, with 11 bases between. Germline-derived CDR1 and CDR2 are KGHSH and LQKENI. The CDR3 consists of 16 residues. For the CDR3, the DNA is TGTGCCAGCTCACCAGTTGTGGGCTTCTCCTACAATGAGCAGTTCTTC. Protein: CASSPVVGFSYNEQFF.

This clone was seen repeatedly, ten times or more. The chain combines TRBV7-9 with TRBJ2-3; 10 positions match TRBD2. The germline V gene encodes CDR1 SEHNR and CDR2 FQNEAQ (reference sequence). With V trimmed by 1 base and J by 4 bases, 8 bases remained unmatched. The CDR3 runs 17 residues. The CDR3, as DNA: TGTGCCAGCAGCTTAGGGTCCTTAGCGGGGGGCCCAGATACGCAGTATTTT. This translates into CASSLGSLAGGPDTQYF.

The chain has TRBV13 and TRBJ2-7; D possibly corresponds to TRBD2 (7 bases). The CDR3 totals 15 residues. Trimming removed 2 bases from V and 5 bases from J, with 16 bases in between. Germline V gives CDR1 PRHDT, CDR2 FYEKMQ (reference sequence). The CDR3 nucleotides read TGTGCCAGCAGCTTAAATTCGGGGGGCGGGAACGAGCAGTACTTC. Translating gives CASSLNSGGGNEQYF.

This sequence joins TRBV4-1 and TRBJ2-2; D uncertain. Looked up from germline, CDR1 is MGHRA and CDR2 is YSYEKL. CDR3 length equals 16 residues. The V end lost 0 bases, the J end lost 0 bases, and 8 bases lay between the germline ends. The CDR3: CASSQDRTPNTGELFF. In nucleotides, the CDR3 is TGCGCCAGCAGCCAAGACAGAACCCCGAACACCGGGGAGCTGTTTTTT.

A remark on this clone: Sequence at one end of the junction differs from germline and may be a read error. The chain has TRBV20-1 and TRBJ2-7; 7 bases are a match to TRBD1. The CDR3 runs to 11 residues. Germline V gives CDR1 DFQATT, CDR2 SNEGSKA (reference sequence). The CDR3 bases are TGCAGTGCTGGGGACAGATACGAGCGGTACTTC. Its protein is CSAGDRYERYF.

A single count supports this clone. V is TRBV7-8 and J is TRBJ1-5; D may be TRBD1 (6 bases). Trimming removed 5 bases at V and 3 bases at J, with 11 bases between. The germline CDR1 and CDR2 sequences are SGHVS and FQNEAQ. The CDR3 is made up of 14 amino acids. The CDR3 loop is CASSPGQPNQPQHF. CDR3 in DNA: TGTGCCAGCAGCCCAGGACAGCCCAATCAGCCCCAGCATTTT.

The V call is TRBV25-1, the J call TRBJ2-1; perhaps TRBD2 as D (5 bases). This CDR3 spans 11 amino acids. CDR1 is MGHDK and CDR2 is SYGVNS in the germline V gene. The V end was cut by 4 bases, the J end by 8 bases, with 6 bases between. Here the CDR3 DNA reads TGTGCCAGCAGTGGAGGGTATGAGCAGTTCTTC. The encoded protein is CASSGGYEQFF.

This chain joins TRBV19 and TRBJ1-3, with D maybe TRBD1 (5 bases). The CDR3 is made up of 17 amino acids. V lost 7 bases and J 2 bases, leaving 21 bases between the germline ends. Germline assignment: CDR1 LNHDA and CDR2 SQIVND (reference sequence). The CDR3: CASTIKYWAGTGNTIYF. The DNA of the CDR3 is TGTGCCAGTACCATAAAATATTGGGCAGGGACTGGAAACACCATATATTTT.

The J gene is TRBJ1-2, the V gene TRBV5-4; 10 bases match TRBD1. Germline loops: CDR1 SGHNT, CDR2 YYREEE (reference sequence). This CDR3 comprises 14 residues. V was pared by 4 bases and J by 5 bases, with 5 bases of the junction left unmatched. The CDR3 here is CASSPGTGEYGYTF. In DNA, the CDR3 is TGTGCCAGCAGCCCCGGGACAGGGGAATATGGCTACACCTTC. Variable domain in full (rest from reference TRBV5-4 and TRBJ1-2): ETGVTQSPTHLIKTRGQQVTLRCSSQSGHNTVSWYQQALGQGPQFIFQYYREEENGRGNFPPRFSGLQFPNYSSELNVNALELDDSALYLCASSPGTGEYGYTFGSGTRLTVV.

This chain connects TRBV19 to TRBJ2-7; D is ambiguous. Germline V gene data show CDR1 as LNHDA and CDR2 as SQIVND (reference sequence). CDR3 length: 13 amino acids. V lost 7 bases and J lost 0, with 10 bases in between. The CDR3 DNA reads TGTGCCAGTACGGTAGATAGCTCCTACGAGCAGTACTTC. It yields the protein CASTVDSSYEQYF.

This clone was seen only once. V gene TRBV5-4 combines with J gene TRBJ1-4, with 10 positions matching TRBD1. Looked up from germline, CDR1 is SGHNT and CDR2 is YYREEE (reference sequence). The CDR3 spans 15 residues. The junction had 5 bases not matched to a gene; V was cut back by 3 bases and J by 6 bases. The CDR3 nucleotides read TGTGCCAGCAGCTCAACCGGGACAGGGGATGAAAAACTGTTTTTT. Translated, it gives CASSSTGTGDEKLFF.

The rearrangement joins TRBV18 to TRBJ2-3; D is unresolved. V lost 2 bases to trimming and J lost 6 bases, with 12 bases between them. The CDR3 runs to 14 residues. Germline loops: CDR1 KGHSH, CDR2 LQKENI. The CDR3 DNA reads TGTGCCAGCTCACCAGAAACATCGAGGGATACGCAGTATTTT. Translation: CASSPETSRDTQYF. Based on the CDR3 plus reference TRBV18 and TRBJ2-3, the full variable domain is NAGVMQNPRHLVRRRGQEARLRCSPMKGHSHVYWYRQLPEEGLKFMVYLQKENIIDESGMPKERFSAEFPKEGPSILRIQQVVRGDSAAYFCASSPETSRDTQYFGPGTRLTVL.

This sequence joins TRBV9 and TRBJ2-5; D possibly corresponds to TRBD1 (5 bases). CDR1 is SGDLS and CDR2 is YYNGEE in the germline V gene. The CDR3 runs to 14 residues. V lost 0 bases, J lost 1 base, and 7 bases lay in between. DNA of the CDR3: TGTGCCAGCAGCGTAGCAGGGTTCCAAGAGACCCAGTACTTC. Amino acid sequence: CASSVAGFQETQYF.

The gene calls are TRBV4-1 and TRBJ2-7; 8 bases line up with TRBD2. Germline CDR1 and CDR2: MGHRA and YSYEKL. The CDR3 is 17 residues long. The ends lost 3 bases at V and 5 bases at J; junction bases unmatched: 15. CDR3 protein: CASSQGRVAGRGNEQYF. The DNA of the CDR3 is TGCGCCAGCAGCCAGGGAAGGGTAGCGGGGCGTGGGAACGAGCAGTACTTC.

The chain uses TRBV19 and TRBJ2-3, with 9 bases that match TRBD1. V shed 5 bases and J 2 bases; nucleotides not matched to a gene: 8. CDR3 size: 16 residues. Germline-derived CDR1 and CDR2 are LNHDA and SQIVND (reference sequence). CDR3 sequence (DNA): TGTGCCAGTAGTCTATCTACAGGGGGCGTCACAGATACGCAGTATTTT. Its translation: CASSLSTGGVTDTQYF.

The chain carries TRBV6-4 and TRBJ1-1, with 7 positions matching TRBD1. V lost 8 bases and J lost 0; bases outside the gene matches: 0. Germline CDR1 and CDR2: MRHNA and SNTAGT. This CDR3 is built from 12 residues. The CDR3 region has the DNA TGTGCCAGCGACAGGGTGAACACTGAAGCTTTCTTT. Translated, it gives CASDRVNTEAFF.